This TCR beta chain is from a study of CD8+CD57+ T cells in acquired aplastic anemia. Overall study findings and caveats: Patient and control CD8+ Simpson's diversity was not significantly different.

On this clonotype itself: As yet, its antigen is unknown.

The use of genomic DNA as template underpinned the TCR beta VDJ and CDR3 profiling. TCRdb redid the calling of the reads with MiXCR, one entry per CDR3 protein. The table records tens of thousands of distinct CDR3 sequences, around two thirds of them present only once. From germline, CDR1 is SGHAT and CDR2 FQNNGV. CDR3 length: 11 residues. V was cut by 6 bases and J by 7 bases, with 9 bases left in between. Sequenced material: sorted CD4+, CD8+, or CD8+CD57+ T cells (not recorded which) from PBMCs. The TCR comes from a human donor in good health, serving as a control. This chain connects TRBV11-2 to TRBJ1-1, with a possible D match to TRBD1 (5 bases). The CDR3 bases are TGTGCCAGCAGGCAGGGCGTTGAAGCTTTCTTT. It yields the protein CASRQGVEAFF.